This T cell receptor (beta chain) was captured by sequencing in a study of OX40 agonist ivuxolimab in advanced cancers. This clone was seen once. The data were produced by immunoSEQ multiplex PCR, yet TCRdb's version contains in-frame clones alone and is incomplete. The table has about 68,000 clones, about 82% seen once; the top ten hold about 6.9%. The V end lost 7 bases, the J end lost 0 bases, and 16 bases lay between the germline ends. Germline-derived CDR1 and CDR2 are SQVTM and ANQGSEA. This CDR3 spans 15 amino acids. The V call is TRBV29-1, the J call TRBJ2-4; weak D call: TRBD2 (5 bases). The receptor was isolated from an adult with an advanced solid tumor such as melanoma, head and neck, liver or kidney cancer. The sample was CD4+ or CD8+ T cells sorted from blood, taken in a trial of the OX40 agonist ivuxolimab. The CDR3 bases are TGCAGCGCGGAGGCACGGGTCCTAGCCAAAAACATTCAGTACTTC. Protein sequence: CSAEARVLAKNIQYF.